This T cell receptor beta chain emerged from a study of blood T cell repertoires in COVID-19. About the study: Samples representing acute and convalescent COVID-19 were sourced from the United States, Italy and Spain. From T cells, B-cell-depleted T cells, or PBMCs came the material, which was cDNA or gDNA.

Original processing notes: Estimation of nucleated cell counts relied on the amplification of reference gene primers. The assay was immunoSEQ multiplex PCR, and TCRdb's table has in-frame clones only and misses some. V and J calls and clone size follow that table, whereas D and trimming were derived from the DNA. The data show about 410,000 clones, 89% seen once. V lost 7 bases to trimming and J lost 3 bases, with 16 bases between them. This CDR3 has 15 amino acids. Germline assignment: CDR1 MDHEN and CDR2 SYDVKM. While infection was still active, Seattle patients were enrolled and then followed longitudinally.

This receptor was identified in a woman between 40 and 55 years old with COVID-19, enrolled during active disease. Sequenced sample: peripheral blood. The J gene is TRBJ1-5, the V gene TRBV28; D gene ambiguous. The CDR3 bases are TGTGCCAGCACTACTGATCCCCGATCCAATCAGCCCCAGCATTTT. Protein product: CASTTDPRSNQPQHF.